Presented here are 21 T cell receptor beta chains from one specimen sequenced in a study of T cell responses to AZD1222 COVID-19 vaccine. TCRdb's table, derived via immunoSEQ multiplex PCR, lists solely in-frame clones and lacks some. Of under 130,000 clones listed, 91% are singletons. The sequencing here drew on peripheral blood, taken on day 0 of AZD1222 vaccination. Receptors were obtained from an adult in good health.

The chain recombines TRBV2 with TRBJ2-3; 9 nucleotides agree with TRBD2. The V and J ends lost 2 bases and 4 bases, in that order; junction bases with no gene match: 7. CDR3 size: 16 residues. Germline V CDR1 and CDR2: SNHLY, FYNNEI. The CDR3 DNA is TGTGCCAGCAGTGAAATGGCGGGAGGGGTCCCAGATACGCAGTATTTT. As protein: CASSEMAGGVPDTQYF.

This CDR3 reads CASRGTGNPYNEQFF. The CDR3 DNA reads as TGTGCCAGCAGAGGGACAGGGAACCCCTACAATGAGCAGTTCTTC. The chain is built from TRBV2 and TRBJ2-1; 9 nucleotides agree with TRBD1. The V gene end was trimmed by 6 bases and the J gene end by 2 bases; junction bases not matched to a gene: 5. The CDR3 sequence is 15 residues long. The germline V gene encodes CDR1 SNHLY and CDR2 FYNNEI.

The V and J genes are TRBV7-3 and TRBJ2-3; D is possibly TRBD1 (5 bases). Germline CDR1 is SGHTA and CDR2 is FQGTGA. CDR3 length: 15 amino acids. V was cut by 5 bases and J by 1 base, with 13 bases left in between. This CDR3 reads CASSTTAVGTDTQYF. For the CDR3, the DNA is TGTGCCAGCAGCACGACAGCTGTGGGCACAGATACGCAGTATTTT.

As DNA, the CDR3 is TGTGCCAGCAGTCGGAGAGAAGCTTTCTTT. Translated, it gives CASSRREAFF. The chain carries TRBV28 and TRBJ1-1, with D hard to call. This CDR3 comprises 10 residues. The germline CDR1 and CDR2 sequences are MDHEN and SYDVKM. The V end lost 5 bases, the J end lost 8 bases, and 6 bases lay between the germline ends.

This clone has a single count. This chain joins TRBV6-5 and TRBJ2-1, with D perhaps assigned TRBD1 or TRBD2 (5 bases each). With 4 bases removed from V and 11 bases from J, the gap between germline ends came to 15 bases. The CDR3 loop spans 13 amino acids. The germline V gene has CDR1 MNHEY and CDR2 SVGAGI. CDR3 amino acids: CASSSPGRPQQFF. CDR3 DNA: TGTGCCAGCAGTTCCCCGGGACGCCCTCAGCAGTTCTTC.

V usage is TRBV7-2 and J usage is TRBJ2-1; D is undetermined. Germline CDR1 and CDR2: SGHTA and FQGNSA. V gave up 1 base and J gave up 5 bases, with 6 bases separating them. The CDR3 length is 13 residues. This chain's CDR3 is CASSLGANNEQFF. The CDR3 DNA reads TGTGCCAGCAGCTTAGGAGCAAACAATGAGCAGTTCTTC.

V is TRBV11-2 and J is TRBJ2-1; the match to TRBD1 covers 8 bases. Trimming removed 1 base from V and 3 bases from J; junction bases left unmatched: 2. Per the germline V gene, CDR1 is SGHAT and CDR2 is FQNNGV. This CDR3 has 15 residues. CDR3 in amino acids: CASSLVGTGYNEQFF. The CDR3 bases are TGTGCCAGCAGCTTAGTAGGGACAGGCTACAATGAGCAGTTCTTC.

The V gene is TRBV4-3, the J gene TRBJ2-7; the match to TRBD2 covers 9 bases. Trimming cost V 4 bases and J 4 bases; bases outside gene matches: 14. This CDR3 spans 17 amino acids. Looked up from germline, CDR1 is LGHNA and CDR2 is YSLEER. This chain's CDR3 is CASSPSSGTSRTYEQYF. DNA for the CDR3: TGCGCCAGCAGCCCGTCTTCCGGGACTAGCCGAACATACGAGCAGTACTTC.

The J gene is TRBJ1-5, the V gene TRBV19; D gene ambiguous. The V gene's germline CDR1 is LNHDA and CDR2 SQIVND (reference sequence). This CDR3 has 15 amino acids. Trimming took 3 bases from V and 7 from J, leaving 16 bases between them. Here the CDR3 DNA reads TGTGCCAGTAGTATCGGACCGGGAGACGCGCAGCCCCAGCATTTT. This gives the protein CASSIGPGDAQPQHF.

This clone was detected only a few times. V and J are TRBV6-6 and TRBJ2-7; D possibly corresponds to TRBD2 (6 bases). CDR1 is MNHNY and CDR2 is SVGAGI in the germline V gene (reference sequence). The V and J ends lost 6 bases and 3 bases respectively, with 15 bases between them. This CDR3 contains 14 residues. CDR3 DNA: TGTGCCAGCAGACCGGGCGGGGCGAACTACGAGCAGTACTTC. It is translated as CASRPGGANYEQYF.

The chain's CDR3 is CASSLGERETQYF. The CDR3 DNA reads as TGTGCCAGCAGCTTGGGAGAGAGAGAGACCCAGTACTTC. This chain uses TRBV11-2 with TRBJ2-5, with D perhaps TRBD2 (5 bases). This CDR3 is 13 amino acids long. From germline, CDR1 is SGHAT and CDR2 FQNNGV. The V gene lost 3 bases and the J gene lost 4 bases, with 9 bases spanning the gap.

CDR3 bases: TGCAGCGTACTAGCGGGAGACTCCTACAATGAGCAGTTCTTC. Amino acids: CSVLAGDSYNEQFF. This chain uses TRBV29-1 with TRBJ2-1, with 11 bases aligning to TRBD2. J was trimmed by 0 bases and V by 6 bases; bases with no gene match: 1. The CDR3 runs to 14 residues. CDR1 and CDR2 from the germline V gene are SQVTM and ANQGSEA.

The V call is TRBV11-3, the J call TRBJ2-5; no definite D call. The CDR3 contains 13 residues. Trimming removed 1 base from V and 1 base from J, with 4 bases in between. In germline, CDR1 is SGHNT, CDR2 YENEEA. CDR3 DNA sequence: TGTGCCAGCAGCTTAGGCGCCCAAGAGACCCAGTACTTC. This translates into CASSLGAQETQYF.

The genes are TRBV19 and TRBJ1-4; possible D gene TRBD1, 6 bases. V shed 9 bases and J shed 5 bases, with 13 bases lying between them. Germline V gives CDR1 LNHDA, CDR2 SQIVND (reference sequence). The CDR3 is 13 residues long. CDR3 in amino acids: CASPDSRNEKLFF. CDR3 nucleotide sequence: TGTGCCAGCCCGGACAGCCGAAATGAAAAACTGTTTTTT.

The rearrangement joins TRBV30 to TRBJ1-2, with D unclear. The CDR3 runs 12 residues. The V end lost 0 bases, the J end lost 13 bases, and 15 bases lay between the germline ends. Germline CDR1 and CDR2: GTSNPN and SVGIG (reference sequence). In DNA form, the CDR3 reads TGTGCCTGGAGTGTCTACGCCTCCAGTGGCACCTTC. Its translation is CAWSVYASSGTF.

In nucleotides, the CDR3 is TGCGCCAGCAGCTCCGGGACTACCACAGATACGCAGTATTTT. It specifies CASSSGTTTDTQYF. The chain carries TRBV5-1 and TRBJ2-3, with 7 bases identical to TRBD2. Germline V gene lookup returns CDR1 SGHRS and CDR2 YFSETQ. Germline trimming cut 3 bases from V and 2 bases from J; bases unmatched to any gene: 3. This CDR3 contains 14 residues.

The chain combines TRBV4-1 with TRBJ2-1, with 14 positions matching TRBD2. The CDR3 consists of 17 residues. V shed 4 bases and J 8 bases; nucleotides not matched to a gene: 10. CDR1 and CDR2 from the germline V gene are MGHRA and YSYEKL. CDR3 residues: CASSPTTSGRAMHEQFF. The CDR3 bases are TGCGCCAGCAGCCCAACGACTAGCGGGAGGGCCATGCATGAGCAGTTCTTC.

CDR3 bases: TGTGCCTGGAGTGTACAATCTGGGGGGAATGGCTACACCTTC. This codes for CAWSVQSGGNGYTF. The chain combines TRBV30 with TRBJ1-2; D may be TRBD1 (5 bases). The ends were cut back, 0 bases at V and 6 bases at J, with 14 bases in the middle. CDR1 is GTSNPN, CDR2 SVGIG, per germline (reference sequence). This CDR3 is 14 amino acids long.

This sequence joins TRBV27 and TRBJ1-3; TRBD1 might be the D (5 bases). The length of the CDR3 is 15 residues. Germline loops: CDR1 MNHEY, CDR2 SMNVEV (reference sequence). Trimming removed 1 base from V and 2 bases from J, with 9 bases in between. The CDR3 sequence is CASSLLGRAGNTIYF. In nucleotides, the CDR3 is TGTGCCAGCAGTTTATTGGGCAGGGCTGGAAACACCATATATTTT.

The chain employs TRBV6-5 and TRBJ1-4; D might be TRBD1 (5 bases). The length of the CDR3 is 16 residues. Germline assignment: CDR1 MNHEY and CDR2 SVGAGI. V lost 4 bases and J 0 bases, leaving 12 bases between the germline ends. The CDR3 sequence is CASSSKGLATNEKLFF. The CDR3 nucleotides are TGTGCCAGCAGTTCCAAGGGACTTGCAACTAATGAAAAACTGTTTTTT.

The V call is TRBV7-2, the J call TRBJ1-5; no reliable D call. This CDR3 contains 15 residues. Per germline, CDR1 SGHTA and CDR2 FQGNSA. V shed 1 base and J shed 2 bases, with 9 bases lying between them. The CDR3 DNA follows: TGTGCCAGCAGCTTAGGGAGATGGGGCAATCAGCCCCAGCATTTT. It specifies CASSLGRWGNQPQHF.